This T cell receptor (beta chain) was identified during a study of response to subunit inactivated influenza vaccine. Study-level findings and limits: Researchers suggested that each seasonal influenza vaccination recruits few new T cells.

This clonotype occurred a few times. Its matching antigen is unknown. TCRdb re-called the RT-PCR reads through MiXCR, storing one row per CDR3 protein. This table has roughly 700,000 distinct CDR3 sequences, approximately 14% appearing once. The specimen was PBMCs from blood, collected 14 to 15 days before vaccination. This clonotype was obtained from a man between 45 and 60 years old who received an inactivated influenza vaccine.

CDR3 region: CASSLNRDISYEQYF. The CDR3 DNA follows: TGTGCCAGCAGCCTAAACCGGGACATCTCCTACGAGCAGTACTTC. This chain uses TRBV28 with TRBJ2-7; possibly TRBD1 for D (6 bases). Germline CDR1 MDHEN, CDR2 SYDVKM. V was shortened by 6 bases and J by 0 bases, with 15 bases between the two germline ends. The CDR3 covers 15 residues.